This T cell receptor beta chain is from a study of control samples from healthy donors and cancer patients (TCRdb year 2020). The germline ends are 13 bases apart after V is trimmed by 4 bases and J by 1 base. Sequences LNHDA (CDR1) and SQIVND (CDR2) are obtained from the germline V gene (reference sequence). The CDR3, cysteine through phenylalanine, is 15 amino acids long. Kept here is only the CDR3 DNA, which spans 45 bases and is read in frame from base 1. Libraries were constructed by the immunoSEQ multiplex PCR assay. Imported from immuneACCESS, the table was reduced by TCRdb to in-frame sequences with V and J called. These copies leave out some clones; in studies compared against another copy, an unresolved V gene accounts for under half, and the cause of the remainder is not known. The sample table shows approximately 82,000 clones, and about 89% are seen once. The top ten clones comprise about a fifth of the sample.

As to this clone: Its antigen remains unidentified. No much larger clone exists at a distance of one base, and base qualities are not known.

The chain links TRBV19 with TRBJ1-1; the D segment could be TRBD1, given 5 matching bases. The receptor's source is a man aged 50-59 years in good health. The specimen was blood. The nucleotides are TGTGCCAGTAGTAACCAGGGTTTGCCGAACACTGAAGCTTTCTTT. This gives the protein CASSNQGLPNTEAFF.